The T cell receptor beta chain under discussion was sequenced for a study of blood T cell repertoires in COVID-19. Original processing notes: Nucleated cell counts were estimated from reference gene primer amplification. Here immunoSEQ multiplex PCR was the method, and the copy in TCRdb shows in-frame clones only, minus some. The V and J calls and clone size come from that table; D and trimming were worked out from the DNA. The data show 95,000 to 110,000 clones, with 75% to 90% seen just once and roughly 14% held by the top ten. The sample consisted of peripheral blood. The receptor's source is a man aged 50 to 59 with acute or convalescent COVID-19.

CDR3: CAIKKLAGEYNEQFF. DNA for the CDR3: TGTGCCATCAAAAAACTAGCGGGAGAGTACAATGAGCAGTTCTTC. The chain is built from TRBV10-3 and TRBJ2-1; the match to TRBD2 covers 11 bases. This CDR3 contains 15 residues. In germline, CDR1 is ENHRY, CDR2 SYGVKD. J was trimmed by 4 bases and V by 7 bases; bases with no gene match: 6.